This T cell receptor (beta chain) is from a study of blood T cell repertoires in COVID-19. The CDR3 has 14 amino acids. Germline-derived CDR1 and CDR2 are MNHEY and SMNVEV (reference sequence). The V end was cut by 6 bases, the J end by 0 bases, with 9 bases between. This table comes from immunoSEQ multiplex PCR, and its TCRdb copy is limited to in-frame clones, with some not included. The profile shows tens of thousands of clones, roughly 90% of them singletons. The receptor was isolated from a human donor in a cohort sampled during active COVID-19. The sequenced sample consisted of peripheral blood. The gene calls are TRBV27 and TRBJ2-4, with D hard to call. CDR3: CASSPRLAKNIQYF. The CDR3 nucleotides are TGTGCCAGCAGCCCTCGTTTAGCCAAAAACATTCAGTACTTC.